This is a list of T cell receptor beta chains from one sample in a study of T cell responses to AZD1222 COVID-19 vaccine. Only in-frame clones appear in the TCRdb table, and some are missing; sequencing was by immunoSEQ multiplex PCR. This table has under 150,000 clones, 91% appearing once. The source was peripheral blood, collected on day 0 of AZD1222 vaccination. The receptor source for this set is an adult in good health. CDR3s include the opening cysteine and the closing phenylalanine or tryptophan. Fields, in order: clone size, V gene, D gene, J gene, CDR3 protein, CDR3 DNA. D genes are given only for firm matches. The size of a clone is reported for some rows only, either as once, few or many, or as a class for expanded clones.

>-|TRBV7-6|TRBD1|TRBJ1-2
CASSLAPGQDTNYGYTF
TGTGCCAGCAGCTTAGCACCGGGACAGGACACTAACTATGGCTACACCTTC
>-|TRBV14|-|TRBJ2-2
CASSQAPFGAAGELFF
TGTGCCAGCAGCCAAGCCCCTTTTGGAGCGGCCGGGGAGCTGTTTTTT
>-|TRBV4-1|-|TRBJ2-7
CASSQPGQTRSYEQYF
TGCGCCAGCAGCCAACCCGGACAGACCCGCTCCTACGAGCAGTACTTC
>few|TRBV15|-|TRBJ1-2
CATSRAIRDYGYTF
TGTGCCACCAGCAGAGCAATCAGGGACTATGGCTACACCTTC
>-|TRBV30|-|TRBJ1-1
CAWSVPNTEAFF
TGTGCCTGGAGTGTACCAAACACTGAAGCTTTCTTT
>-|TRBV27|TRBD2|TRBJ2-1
CASSHGTSAEFYWGEQFF
TGTGCCAGCAGTCACGGGACTAGCGCCGAATTTTACTGGGGTGAGCAGTTCTTC
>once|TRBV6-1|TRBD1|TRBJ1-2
CASREQGALRDYGYTF
TGTGCCAGCAGAGAACAGGGGGCCCTTAGGGACTATGGCTACACCTTC
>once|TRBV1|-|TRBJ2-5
CTSSPQPSGEETQYF
TGCACCAGCAGCCCCCAACCTAGCGGCGAAGAGACCCAGTACTTC
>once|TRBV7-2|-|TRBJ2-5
CASSLARGPQETQYF
TGTGCCAGCAGCTTAGCGCGGGGGCCCCAAGAGACCCAGTACTTC
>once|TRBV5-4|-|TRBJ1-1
CASSLAGTADTEAFF
TGTGCCAGCAGCTTGGCGGGAACTGCAGACACTGAAGCTTTCTTT
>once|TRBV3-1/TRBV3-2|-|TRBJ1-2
CASSPSWGGYTF
TGTGCCAGCAGCCCCTCGTGGGGGGGCTACACCTTC
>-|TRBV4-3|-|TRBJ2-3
CASSQDLGRPSTDTQYF
TGCGCCAGCAGCCAAGATTTGGGTAGACCTAGCACAGATACGCAGTATTTT
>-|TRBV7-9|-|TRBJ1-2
CASSPRTGNYGYTF
TGTGCCAGCAGCCCCCGGACGGGTAACTATGGCTACACCTTC
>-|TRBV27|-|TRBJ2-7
CASSLRQSSYEQYF
TGTGCCAGCAGTTTAAGGCAGAGTTCCTACGAGCAGTACTTC
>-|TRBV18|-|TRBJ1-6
CASSSGQPGGNTNSPLHF
TGTGCCAGCTCATCCGGACAGCCGGGGGGTAATACGAATTCACCCCTCCACTTT
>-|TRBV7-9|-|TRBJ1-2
CASSPPLLDSTNYGYTF
TGTGCCAGCAGCCCCCCCCTCCTGGACAGTACTAACTATGGCTACACCTTC
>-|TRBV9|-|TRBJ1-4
CASSIGPYPTNEKLFF
TGTGCCAGCAGCATCGGCCCTTACCCCACTAATGAAAAACTGTTTTTT
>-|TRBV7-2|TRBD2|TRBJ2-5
CASSSRRTSLGETQYF
TGTGCCAGCAGCTCGAGGAGGACTAGCTTAGGAGAGACCCAGTACTTC
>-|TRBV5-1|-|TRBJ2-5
CASTFQGTETQYF
TGCGCCAGCACCTTCCAGGGTACCGAGACCCAGTACTTC
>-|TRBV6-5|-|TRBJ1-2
CASSYPDDSFYGYTF
TGTGCCAGCAGTTACCCGGACGACAGTTTCTATGGCTACACCTTC
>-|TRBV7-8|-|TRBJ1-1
CASSQTGENTEAFF
TGTGCCAGCAGCCAGACAGGTGAGAACACTGAAGCTTTCTTT
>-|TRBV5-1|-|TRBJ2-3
CASSLDPLTDTQYF
TGCGCCAGCAGCTTGGATCCGCTTACAGATACGCAGTATTTT
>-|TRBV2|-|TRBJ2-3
CASSDPGEDTQYF
TGTGCCAGCAGTGACCCGGGAGAGGATACGCAGTATTTT
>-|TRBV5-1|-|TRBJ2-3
CASSFSLAGTDTQYF
TGCGCCAGCAGCTTTAGCCTAGCCGGCACAGATACGCAGTATTTT
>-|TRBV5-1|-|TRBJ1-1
CASSPQGVGTEAFF
TGCGCCAGCAGCCCACAGGGTGTCGGTACTGAAGCTTTCTTT
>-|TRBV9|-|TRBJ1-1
CASSVGGDSYPEAFF
TGTGCCAGCAGCGTAGGGGGAGACAGTTATCCTGAAGCTTTCTTT
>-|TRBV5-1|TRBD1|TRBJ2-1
CASSPGQAYNEQFF
TGCGCCAGCAGCCCGGGACAGGCCTACAATGAGCAGTTCTTC
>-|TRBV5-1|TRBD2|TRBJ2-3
CASRTTLAGVQYF
TGCGCCAGCAGGACGACTCTAGCGGGAGTGCAGTATTTT
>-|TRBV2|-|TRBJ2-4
CATSAPDFTNIQYF
TGTGCCACTTCTGCCCCTGATTTTACAAACATTCAGTACTTC
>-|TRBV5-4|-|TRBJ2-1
CASSSSKYNEQFF
TGTGCCAGCAGCTCCTCCAAATACAATGAGCAGTTCTTC
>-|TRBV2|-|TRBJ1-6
CASYDLQGNSPLHF
TGTGCCAGTTATGACCTACAGGGTAATTCACCCCTCCACTTT
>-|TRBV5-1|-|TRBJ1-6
CASSLGAAEVGASPLHF
TGCGCCAGCAGCTTGGGGGCAGCAGAAGTCGGGGCTTCACCCCTCCACTTT
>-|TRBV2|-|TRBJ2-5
CASSVGAGGVGETQYF
TGTGCCAGCAGTGTCGGGGCTGGGGGCGTGGGCGAGACCCAGTACTTC
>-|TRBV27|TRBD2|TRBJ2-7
CASSSWGGYEQYF
TGTGCCAGCAGTAGCTGGGGAGGGTACGAGCAGTACTTC
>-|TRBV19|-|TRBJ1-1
CASSIGAGVNTEAFF
TGTGCCAGTAGTATTGGGGCAGGGGTGAACACTGAAGCTTTCTTT
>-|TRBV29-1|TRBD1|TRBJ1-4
CSTSTGATNEKLFF
TGCAGCACCTCGACAGGGGCAACTAATGAAAAACTGTTTTTT
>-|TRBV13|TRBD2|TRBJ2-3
CASRSGLASTDTQYF
TGTGCCAGCAGGTCGGGACTAGCAAGCACAGATACGCAGTATTTT
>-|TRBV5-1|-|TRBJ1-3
CASSPNRAMWRNTIYF
TGCGCCAGCAGCCCCAACAGGGCGATGTGGAGAAACACCATATATTTT
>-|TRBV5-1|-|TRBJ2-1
CASSLEGLGEQFF
TGCGCCAGCAGCTTGGAGGGCCTGGGTGAGCAGTTCTTC